These T cell receptor beta chains were read from a single sample in a study of cytomegalovirus exposure and HLA in healthy donors. Clones were read by immunoSEQ multiplex PCR, and TCRdb kept only the in-frame ones, dropping some. The top ten clones hold approximately 2.5% of a sample with 140,000 to 150,000 clones, around 78% of them seen once. The sequenced sample consisted of PBMCs. These receptors originate from a woman under 30 in good health and CMV-seropositive. Both conserved end residues are part of each CDR3. D genes are given only for firm matches.

J: TRBJ1-1
D: TRBD1
V: TRBV7-8
CDR3: CASGHRGNTEAFF
DNA: TGTGCCAGCGGTCACAGGGGTAACACTGAAGCTTTCTTT

J: TRBJ2-2
D: TRBD2
V: TRBV6-1
CDR3: CASSGTSRKSNTGELFF
DNA: TGTGCCAGCAGTGGGACTAGCCGGAAATCGAACACCGGGGAGCTGTTTTTT

J: TRBJ1-1
D: TRBD1
V: TRBV11-2
CDR3: CASSLVRTGGFGMNTEAFF
DNA: TGTGCCAGCAGCTTAGTCCGGACAGGGGGCTTTGGAATGAACACTGAAGCTTTCTTT

J: TRBJ1-6
D: -
V: TRBV7-2
CDR3: CASSIVPMAGSPLHF
DNA: TGTGCCAGCAGCATAGTACCGATGGCAGGGTCACCCCTCCACTTT

J: TRBJ1-1
D: TRBD1
V: TRBV19
CDR3: CASSIGTGPTEAFF
DNA: TGTGCCAGTAGTATAGGGACAGGGCCGACTGAAGCTTTCTTT

J: TRBJ2-1
D: -
V: TRBV21-1
CDR3: CASSKESSWASYNEQFF
DNA: TGTGCCAGCAGCAAAGAATCTAGCTGGGCGTCCTACAATGAGCAGTTCTTC

J: TRBJ2-1
D: -
V: TRBV7-2
CDR3: CASSLDPGGYNEQFF
DNA: TGTGCCAGCAGCTTAGATCCAGGTGGGTACAATGAGCAGTTCTTC

J: TRBJ2-1
D: TRBD2
V: TRBV7-9
CDR3: CASSPTLAGALYEQFF
DNA: TGTGCCAGCAGCCCAACCCTAGCGGGGGCCCTCTATGAGCAGTTCTTC

J: TRBJ2-5
D: TRBD2
V: TRBV5-1
CDR3: CASSKRGGRETQYF
DNA: TGCGCCAGCAGCAAACGCGGGGGAAGGGAGACCCAGTACTTC

J: TRBJ2-3
D: TRBD2
V: TRBV5-1
CDR3: CASSSSGLAGGDTQYF
DNA: TGCGCCAGCAGCTCGTCTGGACTAGCGGGGGGAGATACGCAGTATTTT